This TCR beta chain comes out of a study of blood T cell repertoires in COVID-19. Overall study context: Material from acute and convalescent COVID-19 was sourced from the United States, Italy and Spain. PBMCs, B-cell-depleted T cells, or T cells provided the cDNA or gDNA that made up the material.

The ends were cut back, 7 bases at V and 12 bases at J, with 25 bases in the middle. Germline values: CDR1 WNHNN, CDR2 SYGVQD (reference sequence). This CDR3 region has 15 residues. Original handling: Reference gene primer amplification gave nucleated cell count estimates. Method: immunoSEQ multiplex PCR; TCRdb's copy keeps in-frame clones and lacks some. V, J and clone size are those of that table, while D and trimming were read from the DNA. Among 140,000 to 150,000 clones listed, 84% were seen once. Sequencing was done on a sample of peripheral blood. The chain uses TRBV10-1 and TRBJ1-5; the D is unclear. The clonotype originates from a human donor in a cohort sampled during active COVID-19. The CDR3 here is CASTPGVRPRWLQHF. For the CDR3, the DNA is TGCGCCAGCACCCCCGGCGTGAGGCCCCGCTGGCTCCAGCATTTT.